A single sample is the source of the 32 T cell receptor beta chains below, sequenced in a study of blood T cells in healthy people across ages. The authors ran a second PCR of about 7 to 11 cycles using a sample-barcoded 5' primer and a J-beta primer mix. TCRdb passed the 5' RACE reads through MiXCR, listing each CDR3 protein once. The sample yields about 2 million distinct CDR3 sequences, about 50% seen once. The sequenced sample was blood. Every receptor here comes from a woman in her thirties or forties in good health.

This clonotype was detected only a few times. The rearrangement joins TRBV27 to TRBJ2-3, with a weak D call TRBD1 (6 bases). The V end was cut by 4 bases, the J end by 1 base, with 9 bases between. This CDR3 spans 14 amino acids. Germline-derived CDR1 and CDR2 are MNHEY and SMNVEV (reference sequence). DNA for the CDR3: TGTGCCAGCAGTTGGGACATACGCACAGATACGCAGTATTTT. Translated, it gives CASSWDIRTDTQYF.

The CDR3 here is CATSDLRGGSSYNEQYF. In DNA form, the CDR3 reads TGTGCCACCAGTGATCTGAGGGGGGGGAGCTCCTACAATGAGCAGTACTTC. The gene calls are TRBV24-1 and TRBJ2-1; the D gene is possibly TRBD2 (7 bases). The DNA end favors TRBJ2-7, so the J call may be wrong. This CDR3 comprises 17 residues. Germline V lookup: CDR1 KGHDR, CDR2 SFDVKD.

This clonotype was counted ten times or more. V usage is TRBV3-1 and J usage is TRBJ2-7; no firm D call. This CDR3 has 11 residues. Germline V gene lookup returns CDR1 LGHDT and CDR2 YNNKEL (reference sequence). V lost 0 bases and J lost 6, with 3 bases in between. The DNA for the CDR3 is TGTGCCAGCAGCCAAGAAGGCGAGCAGTACTTC. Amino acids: CASSQEGEQYF.

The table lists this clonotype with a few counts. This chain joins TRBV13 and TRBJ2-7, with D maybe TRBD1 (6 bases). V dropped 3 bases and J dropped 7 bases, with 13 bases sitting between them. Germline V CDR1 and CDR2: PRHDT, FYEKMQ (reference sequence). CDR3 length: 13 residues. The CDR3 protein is CASSFLVGHEQYF. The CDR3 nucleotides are TGTGCCAGCAGCTTCTTGGTGGGACATGAGCAGTACTTC.

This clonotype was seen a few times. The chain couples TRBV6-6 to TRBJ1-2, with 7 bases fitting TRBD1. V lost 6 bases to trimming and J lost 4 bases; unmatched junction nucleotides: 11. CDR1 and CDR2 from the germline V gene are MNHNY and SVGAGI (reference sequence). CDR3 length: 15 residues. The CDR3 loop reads CASSDTDRSLYGYTF. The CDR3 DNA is TGTGCCAGCAGCGATACGGACAGGAGCCTCTATGGCTACACCTTC.

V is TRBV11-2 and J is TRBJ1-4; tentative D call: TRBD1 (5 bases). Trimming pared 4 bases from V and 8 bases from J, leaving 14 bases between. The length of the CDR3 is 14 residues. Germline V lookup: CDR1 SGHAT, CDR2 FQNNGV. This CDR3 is CASSSKAGREKLFF. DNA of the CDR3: TGTGCCAGCAGCTCTAAGGCAGGGCGAGAAAAACTGTTTTTT.

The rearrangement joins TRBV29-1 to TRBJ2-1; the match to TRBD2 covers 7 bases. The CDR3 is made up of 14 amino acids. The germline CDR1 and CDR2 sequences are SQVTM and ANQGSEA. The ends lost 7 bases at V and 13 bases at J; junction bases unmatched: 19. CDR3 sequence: CSATGGSVGETQFF. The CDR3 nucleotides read TGCAGCGCTACGGGAGGTTCTGTGGGAGAGACCCAGTTCTTC.

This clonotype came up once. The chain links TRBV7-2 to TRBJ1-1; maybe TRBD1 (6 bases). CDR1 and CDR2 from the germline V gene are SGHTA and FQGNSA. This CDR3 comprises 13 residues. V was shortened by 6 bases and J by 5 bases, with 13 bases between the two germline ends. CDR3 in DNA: TGTGCCAGCAGTTATGGACAGAAGACTGAAGCTTTCTTT. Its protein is CASSYGQKTEAFF.

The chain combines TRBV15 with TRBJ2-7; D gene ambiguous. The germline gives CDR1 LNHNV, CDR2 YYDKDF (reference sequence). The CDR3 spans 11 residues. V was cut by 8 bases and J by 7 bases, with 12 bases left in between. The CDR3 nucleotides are TGTGCCACCCTTAGCTACAATGAGCAGTACTTC. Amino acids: CATLSYNEQYF.

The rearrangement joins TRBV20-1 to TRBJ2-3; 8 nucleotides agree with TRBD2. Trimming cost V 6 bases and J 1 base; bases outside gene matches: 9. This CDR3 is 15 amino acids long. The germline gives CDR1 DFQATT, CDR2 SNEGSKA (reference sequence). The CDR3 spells CSASDGGGRTDTQYF. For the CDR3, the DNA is TGCAGTGCCAGCGACGGGGGGGGGCGCACAGATACGCAGTATTTT.

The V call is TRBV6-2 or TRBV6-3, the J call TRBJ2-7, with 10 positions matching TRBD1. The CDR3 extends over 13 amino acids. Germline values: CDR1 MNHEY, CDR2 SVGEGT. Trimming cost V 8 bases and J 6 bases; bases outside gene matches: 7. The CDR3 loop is CASVGTGAPEQYF. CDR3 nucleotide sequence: TGTGCCAGCGTCGGGACAGGGGCCCCCGAGCAGTACTTC.

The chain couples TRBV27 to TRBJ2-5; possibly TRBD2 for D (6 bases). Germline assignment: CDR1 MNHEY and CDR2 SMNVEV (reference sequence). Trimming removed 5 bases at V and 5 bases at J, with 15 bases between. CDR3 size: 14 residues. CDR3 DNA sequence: TGTGCCAGCAGTGTCCACCAGGAGGGGGAGACCCAGTACTTC. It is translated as CASSVHQEGETQYF.

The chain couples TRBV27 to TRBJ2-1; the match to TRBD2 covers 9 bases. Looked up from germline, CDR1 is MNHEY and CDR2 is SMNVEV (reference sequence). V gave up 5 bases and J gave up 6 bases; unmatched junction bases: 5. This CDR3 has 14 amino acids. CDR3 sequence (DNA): TGTGCCAGCAGTAAGAGCGGGGGGATCAATGAGCAGTTCTTC. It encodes CASSKSGGINEQFF.

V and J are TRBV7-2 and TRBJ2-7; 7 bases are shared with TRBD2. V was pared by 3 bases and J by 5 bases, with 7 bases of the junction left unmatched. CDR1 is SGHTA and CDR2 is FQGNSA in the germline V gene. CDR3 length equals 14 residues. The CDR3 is CASSFGLGDNEQYF. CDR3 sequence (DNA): TGTGCCAGCAGCTTCGGACTAGGCGATAACGAGCAGTACTTC.

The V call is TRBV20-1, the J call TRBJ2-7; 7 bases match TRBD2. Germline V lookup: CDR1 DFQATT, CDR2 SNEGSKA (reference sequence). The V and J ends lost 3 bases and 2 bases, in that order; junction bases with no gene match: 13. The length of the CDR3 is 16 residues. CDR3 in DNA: TGCAGTGCTAGGAGATCGGGGGGACGGGAAACCTACGAGCAGTACTTC. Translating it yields CSARRSGGRETYEQYF.

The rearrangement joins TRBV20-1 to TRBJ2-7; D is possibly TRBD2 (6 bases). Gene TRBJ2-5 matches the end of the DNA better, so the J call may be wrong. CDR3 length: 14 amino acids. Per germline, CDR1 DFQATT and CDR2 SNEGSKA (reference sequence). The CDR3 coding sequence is TGCAGTGCTAGGATCCAACGACGGGGGGAGACCCAGTACTTC. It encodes CSARIQRRGETQYF.

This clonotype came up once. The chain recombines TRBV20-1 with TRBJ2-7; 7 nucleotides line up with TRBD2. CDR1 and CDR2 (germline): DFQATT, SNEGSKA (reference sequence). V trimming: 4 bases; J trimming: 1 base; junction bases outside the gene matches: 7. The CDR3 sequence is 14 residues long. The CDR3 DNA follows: TGCAGTGCTAACAGAGGGGAGGGGTCCTACGAGCAGTACTTC. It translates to CSANRGEGSYEQYF.

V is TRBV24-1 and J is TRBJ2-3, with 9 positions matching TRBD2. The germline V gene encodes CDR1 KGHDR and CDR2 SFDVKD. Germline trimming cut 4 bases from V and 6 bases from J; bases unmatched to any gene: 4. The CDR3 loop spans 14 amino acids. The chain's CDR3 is CATSDPGLADTQYF. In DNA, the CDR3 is TGTGCCACCAGTGACCCAGGACTAGCGGATACGCAGTATTTT.

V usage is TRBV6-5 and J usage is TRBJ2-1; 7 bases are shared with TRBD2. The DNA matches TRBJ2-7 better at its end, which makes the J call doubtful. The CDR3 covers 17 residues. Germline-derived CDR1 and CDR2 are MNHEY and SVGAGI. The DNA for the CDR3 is TGTGCCAGCAGTTACTCGAACTTGGTGCCGGGGGGCTACGAGCAGTACTTC. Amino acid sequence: CASSYSNLVPGGYEQYF.

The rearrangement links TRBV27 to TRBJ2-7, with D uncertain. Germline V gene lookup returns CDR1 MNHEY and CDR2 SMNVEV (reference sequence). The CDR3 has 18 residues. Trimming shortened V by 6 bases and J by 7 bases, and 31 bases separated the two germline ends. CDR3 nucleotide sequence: TGTGCCAGCAGGCCGCTGCCACAGCCCCGTCCGGGTAATGTAGAGCAGTACTTC. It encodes CASRPLPQPRPGNVEQYF.

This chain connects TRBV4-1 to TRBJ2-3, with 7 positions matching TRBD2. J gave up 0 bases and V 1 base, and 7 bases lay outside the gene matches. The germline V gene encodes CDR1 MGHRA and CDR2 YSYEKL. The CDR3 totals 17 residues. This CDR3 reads CASSQGPAGTSTDTQYF. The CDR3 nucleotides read TGCGCCAGCAGCCAAGGGCCAGCGGGGACTAGCACAGATACGCAGTATTTT.

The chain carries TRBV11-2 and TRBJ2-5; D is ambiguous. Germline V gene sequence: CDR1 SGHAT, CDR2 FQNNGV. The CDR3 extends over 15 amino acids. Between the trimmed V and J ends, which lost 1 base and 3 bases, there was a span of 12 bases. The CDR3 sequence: CASSLVLGGEETQYF. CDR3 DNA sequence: TGTGCCAGCAGCTTAGTGCTGGGCGGAGAAGAGACCCAGTACTTC.

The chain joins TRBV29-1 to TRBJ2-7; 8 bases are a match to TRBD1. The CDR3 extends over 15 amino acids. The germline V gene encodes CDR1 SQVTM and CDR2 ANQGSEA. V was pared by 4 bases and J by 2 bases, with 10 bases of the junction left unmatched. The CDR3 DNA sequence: TGCAGCGTTGTGGTTGGACACAGGGGGACCTACGAGCAGTACTTC. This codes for CSVVVGHRGTYEQYF.

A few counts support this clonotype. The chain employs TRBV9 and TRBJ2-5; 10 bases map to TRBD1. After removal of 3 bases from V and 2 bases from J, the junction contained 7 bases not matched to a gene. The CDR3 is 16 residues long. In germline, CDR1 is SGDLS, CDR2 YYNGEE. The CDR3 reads CASSAGTGARQETQYF. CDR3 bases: TGTGCCAGCAGCGCGGGGACAGGGGCGCGACAAGAGACCCAGTACTTC.

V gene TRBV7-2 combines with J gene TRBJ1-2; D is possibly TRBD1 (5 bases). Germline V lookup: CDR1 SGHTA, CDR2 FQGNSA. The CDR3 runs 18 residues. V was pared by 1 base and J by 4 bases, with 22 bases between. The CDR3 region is CASSLVSGPGPSGYGYTF. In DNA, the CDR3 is TGTGCCAGCAGCTTAGTTAGTGGCCCGGGACCTTCGGGCTATGGCTACACCTTC.

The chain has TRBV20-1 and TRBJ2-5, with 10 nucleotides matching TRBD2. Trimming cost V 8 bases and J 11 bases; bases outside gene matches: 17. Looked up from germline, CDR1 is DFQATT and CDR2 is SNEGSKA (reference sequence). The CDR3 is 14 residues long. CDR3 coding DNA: TGCAGTCGAAATAGCGGGGGGAAAAACAATGAGCAGTACTTC. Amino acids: CSRNSGGKNNEQYF.

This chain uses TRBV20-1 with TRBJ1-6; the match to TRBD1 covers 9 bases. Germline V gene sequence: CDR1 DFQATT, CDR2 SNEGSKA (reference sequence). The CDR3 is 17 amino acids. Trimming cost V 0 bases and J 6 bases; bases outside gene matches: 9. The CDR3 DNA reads TGCAGTGCTAGAGATATACTTAGGGGACAGGGTAATTCACCCCTCCACTTT. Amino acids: CSARDILRGQGNSPLHF.

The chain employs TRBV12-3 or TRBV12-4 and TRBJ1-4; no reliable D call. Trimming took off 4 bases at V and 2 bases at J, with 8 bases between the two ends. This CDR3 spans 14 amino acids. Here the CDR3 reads CASSSEGTNEKLFF. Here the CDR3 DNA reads TGTGCCAGCAGTTCCGAAGGGACTAATGAAAAACTGTTTTTT.

CDR3 loop: CASSEGLRKGGREQYF. The DNA for the CDR3 is TGTGCCAGCAGCGAGGGACTCCGGAAGGGGGGACGCGAGCAGTACTTC. The chain links TRBV6-2 or TRBV6-3 to TRBJ2-7; D is tentatively TRBD1 or TRBD2 (6 bases each). V was cut by 6 bases and J by 6 bases, with 24 bases left in between. The germline gives CDR1 MNHEY, CDR2 SVGEGT. The CDR3 runs to 16 residues.

CDR3 sequence: CASSSSNTGELFF. The CDR3 DNA follows: TGTGCCAGCAGCTCCAGTAACACCGGGGAGCTGTTTTTT. The chain links TRBV9 to TRBJ2-2; D not resolved. The CDR3 contains 13 residues. CDR1 is SGDLS, CDR2 YYNGEE, per germline. The V end was cut by 4 bases, the J end by 2 bases, with 6 bases between.

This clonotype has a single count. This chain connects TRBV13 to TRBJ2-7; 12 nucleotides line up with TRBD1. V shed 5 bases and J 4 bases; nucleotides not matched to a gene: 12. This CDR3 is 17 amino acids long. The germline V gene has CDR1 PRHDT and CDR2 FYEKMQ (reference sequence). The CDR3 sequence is CASSRSLGTGGRYEQYF. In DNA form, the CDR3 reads TGTGCCAGCAGCCGCTCCTTAGGGACAGGGGGCCGGTACGAGCAGTACTTC. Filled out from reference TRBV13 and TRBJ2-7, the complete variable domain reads AAGVIQSPRHLIKEKRETATLKCYPIPRHDTVYWYQQGPGQDPQFLISFYEKMQSDKGSIPDRFSAQQFSDYHSELNMSSLELGDSALYFCASSRSLGTGGRYEQYFGPGTRLTVT.

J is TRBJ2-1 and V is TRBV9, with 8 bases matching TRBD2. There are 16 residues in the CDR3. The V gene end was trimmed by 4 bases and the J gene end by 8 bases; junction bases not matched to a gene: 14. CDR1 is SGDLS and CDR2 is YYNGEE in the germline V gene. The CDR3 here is CASSPLGGLGYDEQFF. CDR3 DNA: TGTGCCAGCAGCCCCCTTGGGGGACTAGGTTACGATGAGCAGTTCTTC.